Listed below are T cell receptor beta chains from one sample, sequenced in a study of sequential checkpoint blockade in melanoma. Method: immunoSEQ multiplex PCR; TCRdb's copy keeps in-frame clones and lacks some. The table records 25,000 to 30,000 clones, 75% to 85% of them present only once. Sequenced here: CD8+ T cells sorted from blood (inferred from file names), sampled from a patient given nivolumab and ipilimumab in sequence. These receptors came from a human donor with melanoma. Both conserved end residues are part of each CDR3. D genes are given only for firm matches. A row's size may be missing; if present it is once, few, many or a size class.

j_call v_call clone_size d_call cdr3_aa cdr3_nt
TRBJ2-5 TRBV5-6 once NA CASSSYNLRGYQETQYF TGTGCCAGCAGCTCCTACAACTTACGGGGGTACCAAGAGACCCAGTACTTC
TRBJ1-5 TRBV2 NA NA CASSELWQASQHF TGTGCCAGCAGTGAGCTGTGGCAGGCCTCCCAGCATTTT
TRBJ2-7 TRBV19 few TRBD1 CASSPGQGSIEQYF TGTGCCAGTAGTCCGGGACAGGGATCAATTGAGCAGTACTTC
TRBJ2-1 TRBV5-1 NA NA CASSLGGVPYNEQFF TGCGCCAGCAGCTTGGGGGGGGTCCCCTACAATGAGCAGTTCTTC
TRBJ1-4 TRBV28 NA TRBD1 CASSGQGTNEKLFF TGTGCCAGCAGTGGACAGGGGACTAATGAAAAACTGTTTTTT
TRBJ1-1 TRBV18 NA NA CASSPRTAMDTEAFF TGTGCCAGCTCACCCAGGACAGCTATGGACACTGAAGCTTTCTTT
TRBJ1-1 TRBV4-3 NA TRBD1 CASRQGTEAFF TGCGCCAGTAGACAGGGAACTGAAGCTTTCTTT
TRBJ2-1 TRBV27 NA NA CASSWASRGDEQFF TGTGCCAGCAGTTGGGCATCCCGGGGTGATGAGCAGTTCTTC
TRBJ2-1 TRBV7-2 NA TRBD2 CASSSELAGGPYNEQFF TGTGCCAGCAGCTCCGAACTAGCGGGGGGGCCCTACAATGAGCAGTTCTTC
TRBJ1-5 TRBV21-1 few NA CASSPGANNQPQHF TGTGCCAGCAGCCCAGGGGCCAACAATCAGCCCCAGCATTTT
TRBJ2-1 TRBV28 NA NA CASSKTATLRNEQFF TGTGCCAGCAGCAAGACAGCCACTCTTCGAAATGAGCAGTTCTTC
TRBJ1-1 TRBV19 NA NA CASSILMGNGLNTEAFF TGTGCCAGTAGTATCCTTATGGGTAACGGACTAAACACTGAAGCTTTCTTT
TRBJ1-2 TRBV2 NA NA CASDRRGANYGYTF TGTGCCAGCGATAGACGGGGAGCTAACTATGGCTACACCTTC
TRBJ2-4 TRBV4-2 NA NA CASSLAQGNIQYF TGTGCCAGCAGCTTGGCCCAGGGGAACATTCAGTACTTC
TRBJ1-1 TRBV5-4 once NA CASSLPGWTEAFF TGTGCCAGCAGCTTGCCAGGGTGGACTGAAGCTTTCTTT
TRBJ2-7 TRBV5-6 NA NA CASSRWTGTGSYEQYF TGTGCCAGCAGCCGGTGGACCGGGACTGGGTCCTACGAGCAGTACTTC
TRBJ2-7 TRBV7-6 NA TRBD2 CASSTGTSGGYEQYF TGTGCCAGCAGCACTGGGACTAGCGGGGGCTACGAGCAGTACTTC
TRBJ1-2 TRBV11-2 NA TRBD1 CASSSYDRGYGYTF TGTGCCAGCAGCTCATACGACAGGGGCTATGGCTACACCTTC
TRBJ2-7 TRBV5-4 NA NA CASSLEGTASYEQYF TGTGCCAGCAGCTTGGAAGGGACTGCCTCCTACGAGCAGTACTTC
TRBJ1-1 TRBV5-4 NA NA CATDAGSATEAFF TGTGCCACCGATGCAGGGTCGGCCACTGAAGCTTTCTTT
TRBJ2-2 TRBV5-4 NA NA CASSSGGELFF TGTGCCAGCAGCTCGGGAGGGGAGCTGTTTTTT
TRBJ2-1 TRBV5-6 NA TRBD2 CASSGDTGTSGIYNEQFF TGTGCCAGCAGCGGCGATACCGGGACTAGCGGTATCTACAATGAGCAGTTCTTC